These 14 T cell receptor beta chains were sequenced from one sample in a study of vaccination and CD4 T cells after COVID-19. Once obtained from cultured CD4+ T cells, the DNA was sequenced using the Oncomine TCR Beta short-read assay. TCRdb itself ran the PCR reads through MiXCR, one entry per CDR3 protein. This table holds around 15,000 distinct CDR3 sequences, about 40% found once. Antigens of these TCRs are unknown. Treatment: approximately 9-day PBMC culture with coronavirus spike peptide pools or control peptides (ViraFEST assay). The sequenced sample consisted of cultured CD4+ T cells from blood. These receptors originate from a human donor with COVID-19.

This clonotype was observed a handful of times. Sequence at one end of the junction differs from germline and may be a read error. The chain joins TRBV24-1 to TRBJ1-5; D is unclear. There are 14 residues in the CDR3. Germline V gene data show CDR1 as KGHDR and CDR2 as SFDVKD. The CDR3 here is CATSDLTSHQPQHF. The CDR3 DNA reads as TGTGCCACCAGTGATCTTACTAGCCATCAGCCCCAGCATTTT.

V and J are TRBV14 and TRBJ1-6; 8 bases are a match to TRBD1. The germline CDR1 and CDR2 sequences are SGHDN and FVKESK. The CDR3 contains 14 residues. After removal of 5 bases from V and 6 bases from J, the junction contained 3 bases not matched to a gene. CDR3 loop: CASSLDRGNSPLHF. The CDR3 DNA follows: TGTGCCAGCAGCTTAGACAGGGGTAATTCACCCCTCCACTTT.

The chain carries TRBV11-2 and TRBJ2-5, with D unresolved. This CDR3 has 15 amino acids. Trimming stripped 0 bases from V and 4 bases from J, with 12 bases between. Germline assignment: CDR1 SGHAT and CDR2 FQNNGV. This CDR3 reads CASSLDGRDTETQYF. The CDR3 DNA is TGTGCCAGCAGCTTAGATGGTCGAGACACAGAGACCCAGTACTTC.

This chain joins TRBV6-2 or TRBV6-3 and TRBJ1-5, with 7 bases matching TRBD1. With 4 bases clipped from V and 1 base from J, the junction kept 4 bases outside the gene matches. This CDR3 is 15 amino acids long. The V gene's germline CDR1 is MNHEY and CDR2 SVGEGT. This CDR3 is CASSFQGQSNQPQHF. In nucleotides, the CDR3 is TGTGCCAGCAGTTTCCAGGGACAGAGCAATCAGCCCCAGCATTTT.

The V call is TRBV6-5, the J call TRBJ1-1; the match to TRBD1 covers 7 bases. The CDR3 totals 15 residues. Germline values: CDR1 MNHEY, CDR2 SVGAGI. The V and J ends lost 2 bases and 2 bases, in that order; junction bases with no gene match: 5. In nucleotides, the CDR3 is TGTGCCAGCAGTTACACCCCAGGGGGAAACACTGAAGCTTTCTTT. Its protein is CASSYTPGGNTEAFF.

V is TRBV7-8 and J is TRBJ2-2; D is perhaps TRBD1 or TRBD2 (7 bases each). The CDR3 has 16 residues. Germline values: CDR1 SGHVS, CDR2 FQNEAQ. The V and J ends lost 5 bases and 4 bases respectively, with 17 bases between them. The DNA for the CDR3 is TGTGCCAGCAGCCAGGGGGGGGGCTTGAGCACCGGGGAGCTGTTTTTT. This translates into CASSQGGGLSTGELFF.

The rearrangement joins TRBV6-1 to TRBJ1-2, with TRBD1 identical over 7 bases. Losses at the gene ends were 4 bases for V and 1 base for J; bases not matched to a gene: 9. The CDR3 has 16 amino acids. Per germline, CDR1 MNHNS and CDR2 SASEGT. As DNA, the CDR3 is TGTGCCAGCAGTGTAAACCGACAGGGAGGTAACTATGGCTACACCTTC. This encodes CASSVNRQGGNYGYTF.

The chain couples TRBV5-6 to TRBJ2-1; D is unclear. Germline-derived CDR1 and CDR2 are SGHDT and YYEEEE. Trimming pared 2 bases from V and 7 bases from J, leaving 16 bases between. The CDR3 extends over 15 amino acids. The CDR3 coding sequence is TGTGCCAGCAGCTTATCGCCCCCGGCCCATAATGAGCAGTTCTTC. Translated: CASSLSPPAHNEQFF.

The gene calls are TRBV11-3 and TRBJ2-3; the D gene could be TRBD1 or TRBD2 (5 bases each). Germline V CDR1 and CDR2: SGHNT, YENEEA. Trimming took off 5 bases at V and 0 bases at J, with 21 bases between the two ends. The CDR3 totals 18 residues. In DNA form, the CDR3 reads TGTGCCAGCAGCGGACACCAGCGGCGCCCGCCTAGCACAGATACGCAGTATTTT. It encodes CASSGHQRRPPSTDTQYF.

The V gene is TRBV6-1, the J gene TRBJ1-6, with 9 nucleotides matching TRBD1. This CDR3 has 15 amino acids. Germline loops: CDR1 MNHNS, CDR2 SASEGT. V gave up 7 bases and J gave up 6 bases; unmatched junction bases: 7. The CDR3 sequence is CASTDRGRPNSPLHF. The DNA of the CDR3 is TGTGCCAGCACGGACAGGGGACGACCTAATTCACCCCTCCACTTT.

The chain has TRBV20-1 and TRBJ1-6; D not certain. The CDR3 is made up of 16 amino acids. Germline CDR1 is DFQATT and CDR2 is SNEGSKA (reference sequence). V was shortened by 0 bases and J by 8 bases, with 17 bases between the two germline ends. The CDR3 loop is CSARDPMKSGDSPLHF. DNA for the CDR3: TGCAGTGCTAGAGATCCAATGAAGTCGGGCGATTCACCCCTCCACTTT.

This clonotype appeared a few times. This chain links TRBV20-1 with TRBJ1-2; 7 bases agree with TRBD1. V lost 4 bases and J lost 0; bases outside the gene matches: 8. The CDR3 consists of 15 residues. Germline CDR1 and CDR2: DFQATT and SNEGSKA (reference sequence). The CDR3 reads CSANRQGLTNYGYTF. The CDR3, as DNA: TGCAGTGCTAACCGACAGGGCCTCACTAACTATGGCTACACCTTC.

This rearrangement joins TRBV27 to TRBJ2-2, with TRBD1 matching over 8 bases. The V gene end was trimmed by 6 bases and the J gene end by 3 bases; junction bases not matched to a gene: 6. This CDR3 has 15 amino acids. Germline CDR1 reads MNHEY; CDR2 reads SMNVEV (reference sequence). The CDR3 loop reads CASSQGARDTGELFF. CDR3 bases: TGTGCCAGCAGCCAGGGGGCGCGAGACACCGGGGAGCTGTTTTTT.

The V call is TRBV15, the J call TRBJ2-1; D is undetermined. This CDR3 contains 16 residues. Germline CDR1 LNHNV, CDR2 YYDKDF (reference sequence). Trimming removed 2 bases from V and 6 bases from J, with 17 bases in between. Here the CDR3 reads CATSRLTIPVFNEQFF. CDR3 sequence (DNA): TGTGCCACCAGCAGACTTACCATACCCGTTTTCAATGAGCAGTTCTTC.